The 5 T cell receptor beta chains below come from one sample, sequenced in a study of T cell responses to AZD1222 COVID-19 vaccine. Only in-frame clones appear in the TCRdb table, and some are missing; sequencing was by immunoSEQ multiplex PCR. The table records roughly 100,000 clones, 75% to 90% of them present only once. The material sequenced was peripheral blood, taken on day 0 of AZD1222 vaccination. Every receptor here comes from an adult in good health.

The chain combines TRBV7-6 with TRBJ1-6; TRBD1 agrees at 8 bases. CDR1 and CDR2 (germline): SGHVS, FNYEAQ. The CDR3 consists of 15 residues. V was pared by 0 bases and J by 8 bases, with 3 bases of the junction left unmatched. For the CDR3, the DNA is TGTGCCAGCAGCTTAGCAGGACAGGGCGATTCACCCCTCCACTTT. It codes for CASSLAGQGDSPLHF.

This clone was found a few times. This chain uses TRBV3-1 (or the pseudogene TRBV3-2) with TRBJ1-5; TRBD1 aligns across 9 bases. In germline, CDR1 is LGHDT, CDR2 YNNKEL (reference sequence). This CDR3 is built from 20 residues. With 3 bases clipped from V and 1 base from J, the junction kept 16 bases outside the gene matches. This chain's CDR3 is CASSQQLPDAGQGSNQPQHF. As DNA, the CDR3 is TGTGCCAGCAGCCAGCAACTCCCCGACGCGGGACAGGGAAGCAATCAGCCCCAGCATTTT.

This sequence joins TRBV30 and TRBJ1-2, with D unclear. The CDR3 covers 13 residues. The germline gives CDR1 GTSNPN, CDR2 SVGIG (reference sequence). Trimming removed 3 bases from V and 2 bases from J, with 10 bases in between. CDR3 protein: CAWSPTENYGYTF. DNA of the CDR3: TGTGCCTGGAGCCCAACAGAAAACTATGGCTACACCTTC.

This sequence joins TRBV19 and TRBJ2-5, with D hard to call. The CDR3 extends over 13 amino acids. Trimming shortened V by 3 bases and J by 2 bases, and 7 bases separated the two germline ends. The germline CDR1 and CDR2 sequences are LNHDA and SQIVND (reference sequence). CDR3 sequence reads: CASSIPRQETQYF. The CDR3 DNA sequence: TGTGCCAGTAGTATTCCCAGACAAGAGACCCAGTACTTC.

The CDR3 spells CASSRQPRHTDTQYF. CDR3 bases: TGTGCCAGTAGTAGGCAACCCAGACACACAGATACGCAGTATTTT. This rearrangement joins TRBV19 to TRBJ2-3; the D is unclear. This CDR3 region has 15 residues. V was trimmed by 4 bases and J by 2 bases, leaving 13 bases between them. CDR1 and CDR2 (germline): LNHDA, SQIVND (reference sequence). The full variable domain, with the rest looked up from reference TRBV19 and TRBJ2-3, is DGGITQSPKYLFRKEGQNVTLSCEQNLNHDAMYWYRQDPGQGLRLIYYSQIVNDFQKGDIAEGYSVSREKKESFPLTVTSAQKNPTAFYLCASSRQPRHTDTQYFGPGTRLTVL.